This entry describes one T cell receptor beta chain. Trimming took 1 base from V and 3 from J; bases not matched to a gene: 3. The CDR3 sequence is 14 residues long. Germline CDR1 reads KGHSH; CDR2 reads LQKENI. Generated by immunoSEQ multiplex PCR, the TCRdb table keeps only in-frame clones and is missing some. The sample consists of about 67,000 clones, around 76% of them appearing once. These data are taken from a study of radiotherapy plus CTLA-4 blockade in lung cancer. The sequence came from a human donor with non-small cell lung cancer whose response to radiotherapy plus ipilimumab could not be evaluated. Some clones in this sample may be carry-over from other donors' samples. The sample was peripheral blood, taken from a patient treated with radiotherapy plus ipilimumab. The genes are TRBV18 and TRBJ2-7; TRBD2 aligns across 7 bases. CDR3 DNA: TGTGCCAGCTCACCACGGGACTACCTCTACGAGCAGTACTTC. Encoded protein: CASSPRDYLYEQYF.